The next 30 T cell receptor beta chains were all read from a single sample in a study of cytomegalovirus exposure and HLA in healthy donors. This PCR relied on a set of 60 Vbeta primers and 13 Jbeta primers. Sequenced by immunoSEQ multiplex PCR; TCRdb stores in-frame clones only, minus some. The sample table sets out 50,000 to 75,000 clones. The sample comprised PBMCs. Source of these receptors: a woman between 18 and 29 years old in good health and CMV-seronegative.

This chain links TRBV6-1 with TRBJ1-2, with a weak D call TRBD1 (5 bases). V lost 3 bases, J lost 8 bases, and 13 bases lay in between. The CDR3 has 13 residues. Germline CDR1 and CDR2: MNHNS and SASEGT. The CDR3: CASSDRASRGYTF. DNA for the CDR3: TGTGCCAGCAGTGACAGGGCTTCTCGGGGCTACACCTTC.

V usage is TRBV6-6 and J usage is TRBJ1-2; possible D gene TRBD1, 5 bases. V was trimmed by 6 bases and J by 4 bases, leaving 12 bases between them. CDR3 size: 13 residues. CDR1 is MNHNY and CDR2 is SVGAGI in the germline V gene (reference sequence). In DNA, the CDR3 is TGTGCCAGCAGCCGACAGAGTTCCTATGGCTACACCTTC. Its translation is CASSRQSSYGYTF.

V usage is TRBV4-1 and J usage is TRBJ1-1, with D uncertain. Germline CDR1 is MGHRA and CDR2 is YSYEKL. Trimming cost V 4 bases and J 5 bases, with 14 bases left between them. The CDR3 totals 14 residues. The chain's CDR3 is CASSRMEGGTEAFF. Here the CDR3 DNA reads TGCGCCAGCAGCCGGATGGAGGGTGGGACTGAAGCTTTCTTT.

The CDR3 DNA sequence: TGTGCCAGCACCCAGAGGAATTCACCCCTCCACTTT. It specifies CASTQRNSPLHF. This chain links TRBV28 with TRBJ1-6; no firm D call. Trimming took 7 bases from V and 7 from J, leaving 8 bases between them. CDR3 length: 12 residues. Germline CDR1 reads MDHEN; CDR2 reads SYDVKM.

The rearrangement uses TRBV5-4 and TRBJ1-2; a weak D match, TRBD1 (5 bases). V gave up 2 bases and J gave up 8 bases, with 10 bases separating them. Looked up from germline, CDR1 is SGHNT and CDR2 is YYREEE (reference sequence). This CDR3 comprises 12 residues. CDR3: CASSLPQGGYTF. The CDR3 DNA follows: TGTGCCAGCAGCTTACCTCAGGGAGGCTACACCTTC.

The CDR3 loop reads CASSHSDRAYNSPLHF. DNA for the CDR3: TGTGCCAGCAGCCATTCCGACAGGGCGTACAATTCACCCCTCCACTTT. This chain links TRBV9 with TRBJ1-6, with TRBD1 identical over 7 bases. Germline CDR1 SGDLS, CDR2 YYNGEE. J was trimmed by 7 bases and V by 4 bases; bases with no gene match: 11. The length of the CDR3 is 16 residues.

By frequency, this clone is medium-sized (0.01 to 0.1%). The rearrangement joins TRBV11-2 to TRBJ1-4; a weak D match, TRBD1 (6 bases). Per germline, CDR1 SGHAT and CDR2 FQNNGV. The V gene lost 6 bases and the J gene lost 5 bases, with 13 bases spanning the gap. This CDR3 contains 14 residues. The CDR3 sequence: CASSPGALNEKLFF. The CDR3, as DNA: TGTGCCAGCAGTCCAGGGGCGCTAAATGAAAAACTGTTTTTT.

This rearrangement joins TRBV5-1 to TRBJ2-1, with 7 bases aligning to TRBD2. This CDR3 spans 14 amino acids. V was pared by 3 bases and J by 7 bases, with 7 bases of the junction left unmatched. Germline values: CDR1 SGHRS, CDR2 YFSETQ. For the CDR3, the DNA is TGCGCCAGCAGCTGGCTAGCGGTCGGGAATGAGCAGTTCTTC. Protein sequence: CASSWLAVGNEQFF. The entire variable domain, with the rest obtained from reference TRBV5-1 and TRBJ2-1, is as follows: KAGVTQTPRYLIKTRGQQVTLSCSPISGHRSVSWYQQTPGQGLQFLFEYFSETQRNKGNFPGRFSGRQFSNSRSEMNVSTLELGDSALYLCASSWLAVGNEQFFGPGTRLTVL.

The chain couples TRBV29-1 to TRBJ2-3; tentatively, D is TRBD2 (6 bases). Germline lookup yields CDR1 SQVTM and CDR2 ANQGSEA. The CDR3 has 17 residues. The V gene lost 3 bases and the J gene lost 1 base, with 20 bases spanning the gap. The CDR3 loop reads CSVDSSLGGFGTDTQYF. The CDR3 DNA reads as TGCAGCGTTGATTCTTCTCTTGGGGGGTTTGGCACAGATACGCAGTATTTT.

This rearrangement joins TRBV6-6 to TRBJ2-7; the match to TRBD2 covers 10 bases. This CDR3 is 15 amino acids long. CDR1 and CDR2 (germline): MNHNY, SVGAGI (reference sequence). After removal of 6 bases from V and 3 bases from J, the junction contained 8 bases not matched to a gene. In DNA form, the CDR3 reads TGTGCCAGCAGCGTCGTAGCGGGAGGATTCTACGAGCAGTACTTC. Translated, it gives CASSVVAGGFYEQYF.

The rearrangement uses TRBV5-1 and TRBJ2-7, with 7 bases lining up with TRBD2. After removal of 0 bases from V and 6 bases from J, the junction contained 6 bases not matched to a gene. CDR3 length equals 14 residues. Per the germline V gene, CDR1 is SGHRS and CDR2 is YFSETQ. CDR3: CASSLGGGIGEQYF. The DNA for the CDR3 is TGCGCCAGCAGCTTGGGCGGGGGAATCGGCGAGCAGTACTTC.

The rearrangement links TRBV28 to TRBJ2-5, with D possibly TRBD2 on 5 matching bases. The V gene's germline CDR1 is MDHEN and CDR2 SYDVKM. Trimming cost V 8 bases and J 5 bases, with 12 bases left between them. CDR3 length: 12 amino acids. Here the CDR3 DNA reads TGTGCCAGCGGAGGTTCCTCGGAGACCCAGTACTTC. It translates to CASGGSSETQYF.

The chain recombines TRBV30 with TRBJ1-3; D is unclear. Trimming shortened V by 2 bases and J by 4 bases, and 6 bases separated the two germline ends. The CDR3 spans 12 residues. Germline CDR1 and CDR2: GTSNPN and SVGIG (reference sequence). The CDR3 loop reads CAWSTGGNTIYF. The CDR3 bases are TGTGCCTGGAGTACCGGGGGAAACACCATATATTTT.

V gene TRBV11-2 combines with J gene TRBJ1-5; D not certain. Trimming took off 0 bases at V and 5 bases at J, with 8 bases between the two ends. The CDR3 is 14 residues long. The germline V gene encodes CDR1 SGHAT and CDR2 FQNNGV. The CDR3 here is CASSLDGPHQPQHF. The CDR3 nucleotides read TGTGCCAGCAGCTTAGATGGCCCCCATCAGCCCCAGCATTTT. The variable domain in full, with the rest retrieved from reference TRBV11-2 and TRBJ1-5, is EAGVAQSPRYKIIEKRQSVAFWCNPISGHATLYWYQQILGQGPKLLIQFQNNGVVDDSQLPKDRFSAERLKGVDSTLKIQPAKLEDSAVYLCASSLDGPHQPQHFGDGTRLSIL.

The chain is built from TRBV5-1 and TRBJ1-6; TRBD1 matches 8 bases. Trimming took 0 bases from V and 7 from J; bases not matched to a gene: 6. The CDR3 extends over 16 amino acids. CDR1 and CDR2 from the germline V gene are SGHRS and YFSETQ. CDR3: CASSLVGQGANSPLHF. The CDR3 nucleotides read TGCGCCAGCAGCTTGGTTGGGCAGGGGGCAAATTCACCCCTCCACTTT.

The chain employs TRBV6-1 and TRBJ1-1; 7 bases line up with TRBD1. Trimming took 5 bases from V and 4 from J; bases not matched to a gene: 7. CDR3 length: 14 amino acids. Germline-derived CDR1 and CDR2 are MNHNS and SASEGT. This CDR3 is CASSSETGVTEAFF. The CDR3 DNA follows: TGTGCCAGCAGTTCTGAAACAGGGGTCACTGAAGCTTTCTTT.

The chain couples TRBV12-5 to TRBJ2-5; a weak D match, TRBD2 (5 bases). The CDR3 totals 13 residues. Looked up from germline, CDR1 is LGHNT and CDR2 is FRNRAP. Trimming cost V 3 bases and J 2 bases, with 7 bases left between them. CDR3 in amino acids: CASGFWEQETQYF. The CDR3 region has the DNA TGTGCTAGTGGTTTTTGGGAGCAAGAGACCCAGTACTTC.

The chain employs TRBV29-1 and TRBJ2-5, with TRBD2 matching over 9 bases. The CDR3 covers 17 residues. J gave up 4 bases and V 6 bases, and 18 bases lay outside the gene matches. CDR1 is SQVTM, CDR2 ANQGSEA, per germline. The CDR3: CSVLERGTSSFGETQYF. In nucleotides, the CDR3 is TGCAGCGTCCTGGAACGGGGGACTAGCTCGTTTGGAGAGACCCAGTACTTC.

The V gene is TRBV5-4, the J gene TRBJ2-7; maybe TRBD2 (6 bases). From germline, CDR1 is SGHNT and CDR2 YYREEE (reference sequence). The CDR3 totals 15 residues. Trimming removed 0 bases at V and 2 bases at J, with 12 bases between. The DNA for the CDR3 is TGTGCCAGCAGCTTGGGAGGGCAGCGGGCCTACGAGCAGTACTTC. Amino acids: CASSLGGQRAYEQYF.

The V gene is TRBV18, the J gene TRBJ2-2, with D maybe TRBD1 (6 bases). Trimming left V 6 bases short and J 0 bases short, with 11 bases between. The CDR3 loop spans 15 amino acids. Germline CDR1 KGHSH, CDR2 LQKENI. As DNA, the CDR3 is TGTGCCAGCTCCATAGACAGGACGAACACCGGGGAGCTGTTTTTT. It encodes CASSIDRTNTGELFF.

The chain joins TRBV2 to TRBJ1-3; D unresolved. The CDR3 has 14 residues. The germline CDR1 and CDR2 sequences are SNHLY and FYNNEI. Trimming removed 4 bases at V and 3 bases at J, with 10 bases between. CDR3 DNA: TGTGCCAGCAGTGTAGAAAACTTTGGAAACACCATATATTTT. Translating gives CASSVENFGNTIYF. The full variable domain, in which reference TRBV2 and TRBJ1-3 provide the parts outside the CDR3, is EPEVTQTPSHQVTQMGQEVILRCVPISNHLYFYWYRQILGQKVEFLVSFYNNEISEKSEIFDDQFSVERPDGSNFTLKIRSTKLEDSAMYFCASSVENFGNTIYFGEGSWLTVV.

Here the CDR3 reads CASSLEGRGGDTQYF. The CDR3 DNA sequence: TGCGCCAGCAGCTTGGAGGGGCGGGGCGGAGATACGCAGTATTTT. V and J are TRBV5-1 and TRBJ2-3; D perhaps matches TRBD2 (6 bases). The ends were cut back, 0 bases at V and 5 bases at J, with 13 bases in the middle. CDR3 size: 15 residues. Germline V gene sequence: CDR1 SGHRS, CDR2 YFSETQ.

This CDR3 reads CASSPTGGDEKLFF. The DNA for the CDR3 is TGTGCCAGCTCACCTACAGGGGGGGATGAAAAACTGTTTTTT. The rearrangement joins TRBV18 to TRBJ1-4, with 8 bases identical to TRBD1. The germline gives CDR1 KGHSH, CDR2 LQKENI. The CDR3 consists of 14 residues. Trimming at V came to 3 bases and at J to 6 bases, leaving 3 bases not matched to a gene.

The chain couples TRBV5-1 to TRBJ2-2, with 8 bases lining up with TRBD2. Per germline, CDR1 SGHRS and CDR2 YFSETQ. The CDR3 has 13 amino acids. With 3 bases clipped from V and 7 bases from J, the junction kept 2 bases outside the gene matches. CDR3 sequence: CASSSREGGELFF. The CDR3 DNA sequence: TGCGCCAGCAGCTCCCGGGAGGGCGGGGAGCTGTTTTTT.

V usage is TRBV5-6 and J usage is TRBJ1-1; D possibly corresponds to TRBD1 (6 bases). V lost 4 bases and J lost 5, with 12 bases in between. This CDR3 spans 13 amino acids. Per the germline V gene, CDR1 is SGHDT and CDR2 is YYEEEE. CDR3 sequence: CASSATGSTEAFF. The CDR3 DNA reads TGTGCCAGCAGCGCAACAGGGAGTACTGAAGCTTTCTTT.

The rearrangement joins TRBV5-1 to TRBJ2-1, with TRBD1 matching 7 bases. J gave up 0 bases and V 3 bases, and 9 bases lay outside the gene matches. The CDR3 has 17 residues. Germline V gene data show CDR1 as SGHRS and CDR2 as YFSETQ. The CDR3: CASSSMGQRVSYNEQFF. Written as DNA, the CDR3 is TGCGCCAGCAGCTCCATGGGACAGAGGGTCTCCTACAATGAGCAGTTCTTC.

CDR3 coding DNA: TGTGCCAGCAGCTCACGGACAGGGATGGCCAAAAACATTCAGTACTTC. It encodes CASSSRTGMAKNIQYF. The chain has TRBV5-4 and TRBJ2-4, with 8 bases fitting TRBD1. The CDR3 loop spans 16 amino acids. V lost 3 bases, J lost 1 base, and 6 bases stayed unmatched. CDR1 and CDR2 (germline): SGHNT, YYREEE (reference sequence).

The chain uses TRBV30 and TRBJ1-5, with 7 bases lining up with TRBD1. The CDR3 extends over 13 amino acids. Germline V gene data show CDR1 as GTSNPN and CDR2 as SVGIG (reference sequence). The trim removed 0 bases at V and 7 bases at J, leaving 3 bases unmatched. The CDR3 sequence is CAWSVKGAQPQHF. The CDR3 DNA reads as TGTGCCTGGAGTGTTAAGGGGGCGCAGCCCCAGCATTTT.

The V gene is TRBV30, the J gene TRBJ1-2, with D possibly matching TRBD1 (5 bases). Germline V gene sequence: CDR1 GTSNPN, CDR2 SVGIG (reference sequence). V lost 2 bases and J lost 7, with 14 bases in between. The CDR3 loop spans 13 amino acids. The CDR3 DNA sequence: TGTGCCTGGAGTAGAGCAGGGTATTTTGGCTACACCTTC. It codes for CAWSRAGYFGYTF.

The V call is TRBV7-3, the J call TRBJ1-5; the D is unclear. V lost 2 bases and J lost 4, with 6 bases in between. CDR3 length: 13 amino acids. From germline, CDR1 is SGHTA and CDR2 FQGTGA. CDR3 in DNA: TGTGCCAGCAGCTTAGGCTTGAATCAGCCCCAGCATTTT. It specifies CASSLGLNQPQHF.